Sequencing of this T cell receptor beta chain was carried out in a study of blood T cell repertoires in COVID-19. The overall study: The origin of the acute and convalescent COVID-19 samples was the United States, Italy and Spain. From T cells, B-cell-depleted T cells, or PBMCs came the material, which was cDNA or gDNA.

Original processing methods: Counts of nucleated cells, estimated from reference gene primer amplification, were obtained. The table came from immunoSEQ multiplex PCR; TCRdb's copy has only in-frame clones and leaves some out. Clonal size and the V and J genes are those of that table, whereas D and trimming came from the DNA. The repertoire includes under 300,000 clones, less than 90% of them detected once, and approximately 6.2% sits in the top ten. The sequenced sample was peripheral blood. The source is a man in his 60s with acute or convalescent COVID-19.

CDR3 sequence reads: CASYGGSSYNSPLHF. CDR3 DNA sequence: TGTGCCAGCTATGGGGGGAGCTCCTATAATTCACCCCTCCACTTT. This rearrangement joins TRBV28 to TRBJ1-6, with a weak D call TRBD1 (5 bases). V shed 8 bases and J shed 0 bases, with 11 bases lying between them. CDR3 length: 15 residues. Germline CDR1 reads MDHEN; CDR2 reads SYDVKM.